This T cell receptor beta chain was recorded in a study of identical twins. Study-wide points: A lower insertion count was a feature of abundant cord blood beta clonotypes, with no such feature in memory repertoires. Models underestimated out-of-frame TCR alpha sharing in monozygotic twins. It was cross-sectional statistical analysis, not following the same donors, that the conclusions relied on.

TCRdb analysed the 5' RACE reads with MiXCR anew, one entry per CDR3 protein. The sample has under 900,000 distinct CDR3 sequences; approximately 13% are singletons. Comments on this clonotype: Its specificity is not known.

The CDR3 covers 16 residues. Trimming removed 6 bases from V and 0 bases from J, with 14 bases in between. CDR1 is MRHNA, CDR2 SNTAGT, per germline. These data were also reused for a study on yellow fever vaccine responses in identical twins. From that paper: Reportedly, twins' vaccine T cell responses looked partly convergent and partly personalized.

The sample taken for sequencing was PBMCs. The clonotype was recovered from a woman between 18 and 29 years old in good health. V is TRBV6-4 and J is TRBJ2-2; D is undetermined. In nucleotides, the CDR3 is TGTGCCAGCAGCGAAAGAAGGGCGCCGAACACCGGGGAGCTGTTTTTT. It yields the protein CASSERRAPNTGELFF.